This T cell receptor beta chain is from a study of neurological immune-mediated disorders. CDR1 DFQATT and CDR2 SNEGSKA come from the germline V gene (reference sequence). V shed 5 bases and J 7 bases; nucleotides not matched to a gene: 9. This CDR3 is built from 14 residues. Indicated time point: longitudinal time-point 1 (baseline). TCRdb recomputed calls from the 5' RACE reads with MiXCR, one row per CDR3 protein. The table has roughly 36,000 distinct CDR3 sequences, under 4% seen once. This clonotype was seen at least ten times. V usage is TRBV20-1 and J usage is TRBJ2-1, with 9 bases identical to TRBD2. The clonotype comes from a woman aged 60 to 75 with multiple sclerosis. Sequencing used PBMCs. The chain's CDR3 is CSALSGGIGNEQFF. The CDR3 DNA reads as TGCAGTGCTCTAAGCGGGGGGATTGGAAATGAGCAGTTCTTC.